A single sample is the source of the 26 T cell receptor beta chains below, sequenced in a study of blood T cell repertoires in COVID-19. Clones were read by immunoSEQ multiplex PCR, and TCRdb kept only the in-frame ones, dropping some. The data contain 250,000 or so clones, about 83% of them singletons. Sequencing used peripheral blood. The receptors were sampled from a man between 50 and 59 years old with acute or convalescent COVID-19.

This chain joins TRBV11-3 and TRBJ2-7; 8 bases match TRBD1. Germline-derived CDR1 and CDR2 are SGHNT and YENEEA. The CDR3 has 13 amino acids. V trimming: 6 bases; J trimming: 4 bases; junction bases outside the gene matches: 5. The CDR3 loop reads CASRTGAEYEQYF. The CDR3 bases are TGTGCCAGCAGGACAGGGGCGGAGTACGAGCAGTACTTC.

The genes are TRBV5-1 and TRBJ2-5, with 10 bases aligning to TRBD1. Trimming at V came to 4 bases and at J to 1 base, leaving 4 bases not matched to a gene. The CDR3 sequence is 15 residues long. Germline V gene data show CDR1 as SGHRS and CDR2 as YFSETQ. The CDR3 DNA reads TGCGCCAGCAGCCTTGGACAGGGGGTCCAAGAGACCCAGTACTTC. Protein product: CASSLGQGVQETQYF.

The rearrangement uses TRBV14 and TRBJ1-2; 9 bases match TRBD1. Germline V gene data show CDR1 as SGHDN and CDR2 as FVKESK. CDR3 size: 20 residues. Trimming cost V 0 bases and J 4 bases; bases outside gene matches: 18. CDR3 sequence reads: CASSQDKRGQGRSQSYGYTF. The CDR3 region has the DNA TGTGCCAGCAGCCAAGATAAGAGGGGACAGGGACGTAGCCAGTCCTATGGCTACACCTTC. The whole variable domain, remainder taken from reference TRBV14 and TRBJ1-2, is EAGVTQFPSHSVIEKGQTVTLRCDPISGHDNLYWYRRVMGKEIKFLLHFVKESKQDESGMPNNRFLAERTGGTYSTLKVQPAELEDSGVYFCASSQDKRGQGRSQSYGYTFGSGTRLTVV.

CDR3 residues: CASSQPTGGHEKLFF. The DNA for the CDR3 is TGTGCCAGCAGCCAACCGACAGGGGGTCATGAAAAACTGTTTTTT. The V call is TRBV4-2, the J call TRBJ1-4, with TRBD1 identical over 9 bases. With V trimmed by 2 bases and J by 6 bases, 4 bases remained unmatched. From germline, CDR1 is LGHNA and CDR2 YNFKEQ. CDR3 length: 15 amino acids.

The count of this clone is one. The rearrangement uses TRBV28 and TRBJ2-7; 12 bases are a match to TRBD2. Looked up from germline, CDR1 is MDHEN and CDR2 is SYDVKM. Unmatched junction bases numbered 0, after V lost 6 bases and J lost 0 bases. The length of the CDR3 is 14 residues. CDR3 in amino acids: CASRTSGSSYEQYF. The CDR3 DNA sequence: TGTGCCAGCAGGACTAGCGGGAGCTCCTACGAGCAGTACTTC.

The CDR3, as DNA: TGTGCCAGCAGCTCTGGGCAATTTAACTATGGCTACACCTTC. Residues: CASSSGQFNYGYTF. The gene calls are TRBV7-9 and TRBJ1-2, with D hard to call. CDR3 length: 14 residues. CDR1 is SEHNR and CDR2 is FQNEAQ in the germline V gene (reference sequence). Trimming took off 4 bases at V and 1 base at J, with 10 bases between the two ends. Full variable domain (outside the CDR3, taken from reference TRBV7-9 and TRBJ1-2): DTGVSQNPRHKITKRGQNVTFRCDPISEHNRLYWYRQTLGQGPEFLTYFQNEAQLEKSRLLSDRFSAERPKGSFSTLEIQRTEQGDSAMYLCASSSGQFNYGYTFGSGTRLTVV.

The chain couples TRBV7-9 to TRBJ2-3; 7 nucleotides line up with TRBD1. There are 17 residues in the CDR3. With V trimmed by 3 bases and J by 2 bases, 11 bases remained unmatched. Germline V gene lookup returns CDR1 SEHNR and CDR2 FQNEAQ (reference sequence). The CDR3 DNA reads as TGTGCCAGCAGCTTGACAGGGTCCCTGACATTCACAGATACGCAGTATTTT. It codes for CASSLTGSLTFTDTQYF.

A single count supports this clone. This sequence joins TRBV7-2 and TRBJ2-1; 8 nucleotides match TRBD2. V shed 4 bases and J 9 bases; nucleotides not matched to a gene: 14. CDR3 length: 16 amino acids. The germline V gene has CDR1 SGHTA and CDR2 FQGNSA. The CDR3 reads CASSSPSGGPGSEQFF. Here the CDR3 DNA reads TGTGCCAGCAGCTCCCCCTCGGGAGGGCCTGGAAGTGAGCAGTTCTTC.

The chain has TRBV29-1 and TRBJ1-3, with 9 bases lining up with TRBD1. The CDR3 spans 14 residues. CDR1 and CDR2 from the germline V gene are SQVTM and ANQGSEA. V trimming: 5 bases; J trimming: 1 base; junction bases outside the gene matches: 3. The CDR3 coding sequence is TGCAGCGTTACGGACAGGGGATCTGGAAACACCATATATTTT. Translating gives CSVTDRGSGNTIYF.

The chain uses TRBV5-6 and TRBJ2-7; 8 bases are shared with TRBD1. This CDR3 contains 15 residues. The V segment lost 4 bases and the J segment 2 bases; nucleotides outside the gene matches: 8. CDR1 and CDR2 from the germline V gene are SGHDT and YYEEEE. The CDR3 region is CASSQLTGEAYEQYF. CDR3 bases: TGTGCCAGCAGCCAGCTGACAGGGGAGGCCTACGAGCAGTACTTC.

The J gene is TRBJ2-1, the V gene TRBV7-3, with 10 bases lining up with TRBD1. The CDR3 spans 15 residues. Germline assignment: CDR1 SGHTA and CDR2 FQGTGA. The V segment lost 5 bases and the J segment 4 bases; nucleotides outside the gene matches: 5. The CDR3: CASSRDRGKYNEQFF. In nucleotides, the CDR3 is TGTGCCAGCAGCCGGGACAGGGGCAAATACAATGAGCAGTTCTTC.

On this clone itself: The sample has other DNA sequences that encode this CDR3 too. This chain links TRBV18 with TRBJ2-7; possible D gene TRBD1, 6 bases. This CDR3 spans 14 amino acids. Germline assignment: CDR1 KGHSH and CDR2 LQKENI. Trimming shortened V by 1 base and J by 1 base, and 8 bases separated the two germline ends. The CDR3 sequence: CASSPLQGSYEQYF. In DNA, the CDR3 is TGTGCCAGCTCACCACTTCAGGGGTCCTACGAGCAGTACTTC.

The chain couples TRBV28 to TRBJ2-2; D is unresolved. Trimming shortened V by 8 bases and J by 5 bases, and 15 bases separated the two germline ends. Germline values: CDR1 MDHEN, CDR2 SYDVKM. The length of the CDR3 is 14 residues. The CDR3 sequence: CASLVSAVTGELFF. The CDR3 DNA reads as TGTGCCAGCCTAGTCTCGGCGGTTACCGGGGAGCTGTTTTTT.

The V call is TRBV4-1, the J call TRBJ2-7, with D perhaps matching TRBD1 (6 bases). Trimming took off 3 bases at V and 4 bases at J, with 13 bases between the two ends. CDR3 size: 14 residues. The germline gives CDR1 MGHRA, CDR2 YSYEKL. CDR3 coding DNA: TGCGCCAGCAGCCAGAAGGGGGAATTTTACGAGCAGTACTTC. This sequence encodes CASSQKGEFYEQYF.

This chain links TRBV9 with TRBJ2-1, with TRBD2 identical over 8 bases. CDR1 is SGDLS and CDR2 is YYNGEE in the germline V gene. J lost 0 bases, V lost 3 bases, and 5 bases had no gene match. The CDR3 has 16 residues. CDR3 nucleotide sequence: TGTGCCAGCAGCGATAGCGGGGCGAGCTCCTACAATGAGCAGTTCTTC. Translating gives CASSDSGASSYNEQFF.

This chain connects TRBV12-3 or TRBV12-4 to TRBJ2-7, with D possibly TRBD2 on 5 matching bases. The ends were cut back, 2 bases at V and 4 bases at J, with 6 bases in the middle. CDR3 length: 12 residues. The CDR3 loop reads CASSLLAYEQYF. The CDR3 DNA reads TGTGCCAGCAGTTTATTAGCGTACGAGCAGTACTTC.

V and J are TRBV2 and TRBJ1-2; no firm D call. Germline V gene data show CDR1 as SNHLY and CDR2 as FYNNEI. V was clipped by 8 bases and J by 0 bases, with 13 bases between them. The CDR3 is 14 residues long. This CDR3 reads CASGPIIANYGYTF. CDR3 nucleotide sequence: TGTGCCAGCGGTCCTATCATAGCTAACTATGGCTACACCTTC.

CDR3 amino acids: CASSIVLAGGPSTDTQYF. The CDR3 DNA follows: TGTGCCAGTAGTATTGTATTGGCGGGAGGACCCAGCACAGATACGCAGTATTTT. This rearrangement joins TRBV19 to TRBJ2-3, with 8 bases lining up with TRBD2. The ends lost 3 bases at V and 0 bases at J; junction bases unmatched: 11. From germline, CDR1 is LNHDA and CDR2 SQIVND (reference sequence). The CDR3 spans 18 residues.

The V call is TRBV14, the J call TRBJ2-7, with 7 bases aligning to TRBD1. CDR1 and CDR2 (germline): SGHDN, FVKESK. The CDR3 sequence is 16 residues long. V shed 5 bases and J 2 bases; nucleotides not matched to a gene: 12. CDR3 in amino acids: CASSKLQGKTPYEQYF. The DNA of the CDR3 is TGTGCCAGCAGCAAACTACAGGGGAAGACACCCTACGAGCAGTACTTC. Full variable domain (remainder filled in from reference TRBV14 and TRBJ2-7): EAGVTQFPSHSVIEKGQTVTLRCDPISGHDNLYWYRRVMGKEIKFLLHFVKESKQDESGMPNNRFLAERTGGTYSTLKVQPAELEDSGVYFCASSKLQGKTPYEQYFGPGTRLTVT.

The chain uses TRBV7-9 and TRBJ2-7, with a possible D match to TRBD1 (6 bases). This CDR3 has 12 amino acids. Germline-derived CDR1 and CDR2 are SEHNR and FQNEAQ (reference sequence). With 4 bases removed from V and 11 bases from J, the gap between germline ends came to 15 bases. CDR3 sequence (DNA): TGTGCCAGCAGCTCCGAGACAGGTAGTAAGTACTTC. Translating it yields CASSSETGSKYF.

V is TRBV7-3 and J is TRBJ2-2, with TRBD1 matching over 8 bases. Losses at the gene ends were 1 base for V and 4 bases for J; bases not matched to a gene: 5. CDR1 SGHTA and CDR2 FQGTGA come from the germline V gene. The CDR3 totals 16 residues. CDR3: CASSLKGQGPTGELFF. The CDR3 DNA sequence: TGTGCCAGCAGCTTAAAAGGACAGGGACCCACCGGGGAGCTGTTTTTT.

V gene TRBV7-8 combines with J gene TRBJ2-1; 7 bases match TRBD2. Germline V gene lookup returns CDR1 SGHVS and CDR2 FQNEAQ. The V and J ends lost 1 base and 8 bases, in that order; junction bases with no gene match: 11. The CDR3 has 16 amino acids. Written as DNA, the CDR3 is TGTGCCAGCAGCTTAGGGTATGGCGGGAGTTTGGATGAGCAGTTCTTC. It translates to CASSLGYGGSLDEQFF.

The J gene is TRBJ1-4, the V gene TRBV19; 8 bases are shared with TRBD1. This CDR3 region has 14 residues. Germline V CDR1 and CDR2: LNHDA, SQIVND (reference sequence). V lost 4 bases to trimming and J lost 7 bases; unmatched junction nucleotides: 5. The CDR3 region has the DNA TGTGCCAGTAGTAGGGACAGGACGAGTGAAAAACTGTTTTTT. It specifies CASSRDRTSEKLFF.

The chain uses TRBV5-1 and TRBJ1-6; the match to TRBD1 covers 8 bases. Germline lookup yields CDR1 SGHRS and CDR2 YFSETQ. The CDR3 totals 16 residues. The ends lost 0 bases at V and 4 bases at J; junction bases unmatched: 3. The CDR3 DNA is TGCGCCAGCAGCTTGGAGGGGACAGGATATAATTCACCCCTCCACTTT. It is translated as CASSLEGTGYNSPLHF.

The genes are TRBV5-1 and TRBJ2-7; D perhaps matches TRBD2 (5 bases). Trimming removed 0 bases at V and 6 bases at J, with 22 bases between. The CDR3 sequence is 17 residues long. CDR1 is SGHRS, CDR2 YFSETQ, per germline. The CDR3 reads CASSLGGFSSPVGEQYF. The CDR3, as DNA: TGCGCCAGCAGCTTGGGAGGGTTTTCTTCCCCGGTGGGCGAGCAGTACTTC.

The chain joins TRBV7-8 to TRBJ1-1; TRBD1 matches at 7 bases. The CDR3 loop spans 15 amino acids. Germline CDR1 is SGHVS and CDR2 is FQNEAQ. V lost 5 bases and J lost 5; bases outside the gene matches: 11. CDR3 sequence (DNA): TGTGCCAGCAGCACCCGGGACAGCTCGGGGACTGAAGCTTTCTTT. This codes for CASSTRDSSGTEAFF. Supplemented by reference TRBV7-8 and TRBJ1-1, the full variable domain reads GAGVSQSPRYKVAKRGQDVALRCDPISGHVSLFWYQQALGQGPEFLTYFQNEAQLDKSGLPSDRFFAERPEGSVSTLKIQRTQQEDSAVYLCASSTRDSSGTEAFFGQGTRLTVV.